This passage covers 17 T cell receptor beta chains from one sample sequenced in a study of blood T cell repertoires in COVID-19. Only in-frame clones appear in the TCRdb table, and some are missing; sequencing was by immunoSEQ multiplex PCR. Here the sample spans roughly 80,000 clones, more than 90% being singletons. The sample comprised peripheral blood. The receptors were sampled from a woman older than 75 with active or convalescent COVID-19.

The chain links TRBV5-1 to TRBJ1-5; 7 nucleotides align to TRBD1. V dropped 0 bases and J dropped 7; count of bases not matched to a gene: 4. From germline, CDR1 is SGHRS and CDR2 YFSETQ. The CDR3 sequence is 14 residues long. In DNA, the CDR3 is TGCGCCAGCAGCTTGGGCCAGGGGGAGCAGCCCCAGCATTTT. Translation gives CASSLGQGEQPQHF.

The CDR3 sequence is CASTPTLGDRDQNIQYF. The CDR3 DNA is TGTGCCAGCACTCCAACCCTGGGGGACAGGGACCAAAACATTCAGTACTTC. The chain is built from TRBV28 and TRBJ2-4; TRBD1 matches at 9 bases. The trim removed 7 bases at V and 5 bases at J, leaving 15 bases unmatched. CDR1 is MDHEN, CDR2 SYDVKM, per germline. The CDR3 length is 17 residues.

This clone was detected only once. The CDR3 DNA reads TGCGCCAGCAGCCCGGGACAGGTCGGGTCAGGCTACACCTTC. It codes for CASSPGQVGSGYTF. V and J are TRBV5-1 and TRBJ1-2; 8 bases are a match to TRBD1. There are 14 residues in the CDR3. Germline lookup yields CDR1 SGHRS and CDR2 YFSETQ. The trim removed 4 bases at V and 8 bases at J, leaving 10 bases unmatched.

This clone was seen a few times. The chain uses TRBV14 and TRBJ2-1, with TRBD2 matching 13 bases. The CDR3 totals 15 residues. CDR1 and CDR2 from the germline V gene are SGHDN and FVKESK. V gave up 4 bases and J gave up 9 bases; unmatched junction bases: 6. Here the CDR3 DNA reads TGTGCCAGCAGCCCTACTAGCGGGGGGGCCGCTGAGCAGTTCTTC. Translating gives CASSPTSGGAAEQFF.

The genes are TRBV11-2 and TRBJ2-5, with 9 bases that match TRBD2. CDR1 SGHAT and CDR2 FQNNGV come from the germline V gene. The J segment lost 5 bases and the V segment lost 3 bases, leaving 7 bases of the junction unmatched. The CDR3 is 15 amino acids. CDR3 sequence (DNA): TGTGCCAGCAGCTTCGCGGGGGGGGAGGTGGAGACCCAGTACTTC. Its translation: CASSFAGGEVETQYF.

This clone appeared once. The chain carries TRBV13 and TRBJ2-7, with 9 bases that match TRBD2. From germline, CDR1 is PRHDT and CDR2 FYEKMQ (reference sequence). With V trimmed by 5 bases and J by 6 bases, 5 bases remained unmatched. This CDR3 is 13 amino acids long. The CDR3 loop reads CASSPGTSSEQYF. The CDR3 nucleotides read TGTGCCAGCAGCCCCGGGACTAGCAGCGAGCAGTACTTC.

In this sample, this clone turned up a few times. V is TRBV27 and J is TRBJ1-6; no reliable D call. This CDR3 contains 17 residues. From germline, CDR1 is MNHEY and CDR2 SMNVEV (reference sequence). Trimming removed 7 bases at V and 6 bases at J, with 22 bases between. Here the CDR3 reads CASTRGLAPSGNSPLHF. The CDR3 bases are TGTGCCAGCACCAGAGGGTTGGCGCCCTCCGGTAATTCACCCCTCCACTTT.

The chain carries TRBV18 and TRBJ1-3; no definite D call. Germline CDR1 reads KGHSH; CDR2 reads LQKENI. The CDR3 has 14 amino acids. V lost 3 bases to trimming and J lost 4 bases, with 10 bases between them. This CDR3 is CASSPDFFGNTIYF. The CDR3 bases are TGTGCCAGCTCACCGGACTTTTTCGGAAACACCATATATTTT.

V usage is TRBV19 and J usage is TRBJ2-5; 8 nucleotides line up with TRBD2. Germline V gene lookup returns CDR1 LNHDA and CDR2 SQIVND (reference sequence). The J segment lost 5 bases and the V segment lost 6 bases, leaving 8 bases of the junction unmatched. The CDR3 length is 14 residues. CDR3 region: CASSTTGGPETQYF. Written as DNA, the CDR3 is TGTGCCAGTAGCACCACGGGGGGGCCGGAGACCCAGTACTTC.

The rearrangement uses TRBV5-1 and TRBJ2-5; D may be TRBD2 (5 bases). The CDR3 length is 18 residues. The germline V gene encodes CDR1 SGHRS and CDR2 YFSETQ. The germline V and J ends were trimmed by 6 bases and 7 bases, with 31 bases remaining between them. The CDR3 reads CASNPHLTPTGGLATQYF. DNA of the CDR3: TGCGCCAGCAACCCCCACCTGACACCCACGGGTGGACTGGCGACCCAGTACTTC. Drawing the rest from reference TRBV5-1 and TRBJ2-5, the complete variable domain is KAGVTQTPRYLIKTRGQQVTLSCSPISGHRSVSWYQQTPGQGLQFLFEYFSETQRNKGNFPGRFSGRQFSNSRSEMNVSTLELGDSALYLCASNPHLTPTGGLATQYFGPGTRLLVL.

The chain uses TRBV6-4 and TRBJ1-2; a possible D gene is TRBD1 (5 bases). Trimming took off 2 bases at V and 4 bases at J, with 11 bases between the two ends. There are 14 residues in the CDR3. Germline V gene data show CDR1 as MRHNA and CDR2 as SNTAGT. CDR3 DNA: TGTGCCAGCAGTGACCAGGGCGGTCTCTATGGCTACACCTTC. Amino acid sequence: CASSDQGGLYGYTF.

The rearrangement joins TRBV7-9 to TRBJ1-6; 7 bases line up with TRBD1. Germline trimming cut 1 base from V and 7 bases from J; bases unmatched to any gene: 1. This CDR3 spans 14 amino acids. Germline V gene data show CDR1 as SEHNR and CDR2 as FQNEAQ (reference sequence). The CDR3 DNA reads TGTGCCAGCAGCTTAGAACAGGGGAATTCACCCCTCCACTTT. Translated: CASSLEQGNSPLHF.

The CDR3 loop is CASSLAGGGADTQYF. CDR3 nucleotides: TGCGCCAGCAGCTTGGCAGGGGGCGGCGCAGATACGCAGTATTTT. The chain employs TRBV5-1 and TRBJ2-3, with 8 bases aligning to TRBD1. The CDR3 has 15 residues. Germline-derived CDR1 and CDR2 are SGHRS and YFSETQ. Germline trimming cut 0 bases from V and 4 bases from J; bases unmatched to any gene: 4.

The table lists this clone with a count of one. The chain couples TRBV4-1 to TRBJ2-1; 8 bases are shared with TRBD2. This CDR3 contains 16 residues. The V and J ends lost 2 bases and 8 bases, in that order; junction bases with no gene match: 11. Germline CDR1 is MGHRA and CDR2 is YSYEKL. The CDR3 protein is CASSQPGGAMFDEQFF. The CDR3 DNA sequence: TGCGCCAGCAGCCAACCCGGGGGGGCCATGTTCGATGAGCAGTTCTTC.

The chain employs TRBV6-5 and TRBJ1-2; 12 bases fit TRBD1. Germline CDR1 and CDR2: MNHEY and SVGAGI. The V segment lost 8 bases and the J segment 6 bases; nucleotides outside the gene matches: 7. The CDR3 spans 14 residues. The CDR3 protein is CASATGQGADGYTF. CDR3 nucleotides: TGTGCCAGCGCCACGGGACAGGGGGCTGATGGCTACACCTTC.

V usage is TRBV12-3 or TRBV12-4 and J usage is TRBJ1-2; D is undetermined. The CDR3 consists of 12 residues. Trimming removed 6 bases at V and 4 bases at J, with 9 bases between. CDR3 amino acids: CASSPGVYGYTF. Here the CDR3 DNA reads TGTGCCAGCAGCCCCGGAGTCTATGGCTACACCTTC.

V usage is TRBV6-5 and J usage is TRBJ1-1; a possible D gene is TRBD1 (6 bases). This CDR3 spans 15 amino acids. Germline V gene sequence: CDR1 MNHEY, CDR2 SVGAGI. V was clipped by 5 bases and J by 0 bases, with 13 bases between them. The CDR3 nucleotides read TGTGCCAGCAGTAACGGACAGACCATGAACACTGAAGCTTTCTTT. Its translation: CASSNGQTMNTEAFF.